The TCR beta chain under discussion was sequenced for a study of blood T cell repertoires in COVID-19. The wider study: PBMCs, B-cell-depleted T cells, or T cells were the source of the cDNA or gDNA that made up the material.

This clone showed up just once. TCRdb's table, derived via immunoSEQ multiplex PCR, lists solely in-frame clones and lacks some. Of tens of thousands of clones in the sample, approximately 80% are singletons; the top ten hold 20% to 25%. Germline CDR1 reads MDHEN; CDR2 reads SYDVKM. The CDR3 has 15 residues. Trimming took 6 bases from V and 5 from J, leaving 17 bases between them. This rearrangement joins TRBV28 to TRBJ2-1, with D tentatively TRBD2 (6 bases). The sequence was collected from a woman older than 75 with COVID-19, enrolled during active disease. The sample was peripheral blood. CDR3 coding DNA: TGTGCCAGCAGACTAAGCGGGTCGACGCACAATGAGCAGTTCTTC. Translation gives CASRLSGSTHNEQFF.